The 30 T cell receptor beta chains in this list originate from one sample, sequenced in a study of blood T cell repertoires in COVID-19. The table came from immunoSEQ multiplex PCR; TCRdb's copy has only in-frame clones and leaves some out. The sample shows roughly 230,000 clones, roughly 80% of them seen only once. What was sequenced was peripheral blood. The receptors here all came from a woman aged 80 or over with acute or convalescent COVID-19.

V usage is TRBV5-1 and J usage is TRBJ1-1; 7 bases are shared with TRBD1. The CDR3 totals 14 residues. Germline lookup yields CDR1 SGHRS and CDR2 YFSETQ. V lost 4 bases and J lost 6; bases outside the gene matches: 9. CDR3 protein: CASSRDSRTSEAFF. CDR3 coding DNA: TGCGCCAGCAGCAGGGACAGTAGAACATCTGAAGCTTTCTTT.

J is TRBJ2-5 and V is TRBV27; 8 nucleotides line up with TRBD2. Germline lookup yields CDR1 MNHEY and CDR2 SMNVEV (reference sequence). The V and J ends lost 1 base and 6 bases, in that order; junction bases with no gene match: 10. CDR3 length equals 16 residues. The CDR3 sequence is CASSLFGGGPQKTQYF. The CDR3 nucleotides read TGTGCCAGCAGTTTATTCGGCGGGGGGCCTCAAAAGACCCAGTACTTC.

The chain links TRBV3-1 (or the pseudogene TRBV3-2) to TRBJ2-3; D remains ambiguous. The V gene's germline CDR1 is LGHDT and CDR2 YNNKEL (reference sequence). Trimming removed 1 base from V and 2 bases from J, with 10 bases in between. The CDR3 spans 15 residues. In DNA, the CDR3 is TGTGCCAGCAGCCAAGTCTCTAGTGTCACAGATACGCAGTATTTT. Protein sequence: CASSQVSSVTDTQYF.

In nucleotides, the CDR3 is TGTGCCAGCAGCAAAGAGTCAGGTCAGCCCCAGCATTTT. Residues: CASSKESGQPQHF. The V gene is TRBV21-1, the J gene TRBJ1-5; TRBD1 is the table's D call, not checked against the DNA. TRBV21-1 is tagged as a pseudogene. CDR3 length equals 13 residues.

The CDR3: CAIGGMGSTEAFF. The CDR3 nucleotides read TGTGCCATCGGCGGGATGGGGAGCACTGAAGCTTTCTTT. The chain recombines TRBV10-3 with TRBJ1-1; D is unresolved. This CDR3 has 13 residues. Germline V lookup: CDR1 ENHRY, CDR2 SYGVKD. Trimming left V 8 bases short and J 4 bases short, with 14 bases between.

The chain recombines TRBV10-1 with TRBJ2-1, with 9 bases aligning to TRBD2. V lost 8 bases, J lost 4 bases, and 15 bases stayed unmatched. This CDR3 spans 17 amino acids. Germline loops: CDR1 WNHNN, CDR2 SYGVQD (reference sequence). The CDR3 region is CASPPPLSGRDYNEQFF. CDR3 nucleotide sequence: TGCGCCAGCCCTCCCCCCCTTAGCGGGAGAGATTACAATGAGCAGTTCTTC.

The chain employs TRBV5-1 and TRBJ2-7; 14 nucleotides align to TRBD2. The CDR3 contains 18 residues. CDR1 SGHRS and CDR2 YFSETQ come from the germline V gene. The V and J ends lost 4 bases and 2 bases, in that order; junction bases with no gene match: 11. The CDR3 DNA reads as TGCGCCAGCAGCCCGGGACTAGCGGGAGTGTTGCGACCCTACGAGCAGTACTTC. It specifies CASSPGLAGVLRPYEQYF.

This chain uses TRBV2 with TRBJ2-2, with D perhaps TRBD1 (6 bases). This CDR3 is 15 amino acids long. Looked up from germline, CDR1 is SNHLY and CDR2 is FYNNEI. V was trimmed by 7 bases and J by 0 bases, leaving 12 bases between them. Here the CDR3 DNA reads TGTGCCAGCATTGGGACACGCGCGAACACCGGGGAGCTGTTTTTT. It encodes CASIGTRANTGELFF. Complete variable domain (other parts from reference TRBV2 and TRBJ2-2): EPEVTQTPSHQVTQMGQEVILRCVPISNHLYFYWYRQILGQKVEFLVSFYNNEISEKSEIFDDQFSVERPDGSNFTLKIRSTKLEDSAMYFCASIGTRANTGELFFGEGSRLTVL.

V and J are TRBV27 and TRBJ2-7, with 7 bases identical to TRBD1. The junction had 8 bases not matched to a gene; V was cut back by 3 bases and J by 6 bases. Germline assignment: CDR1 MNHEY and CDR2 SMNVEV (reference sequence). The CDR3 totals 14 residues. CDR3 sequence reads: CASSLVRDSFEQYF. DNA for the CDR3: TGTGCCAGCAGTTTGGTCCGGGACAGCTTCGAGCAGTACTTC.

This clone showed up just once. This chain links TRBV7-9 with TRBJ2-1; 9 nucleotides align to TRBD2. CDR1 is SEHNR and CDR2 is FQNEAQ in the germline V gene (reference sequence). CDR3 size: 15 residues. The junction had 2 bases not matched to a gene; V was cut back by 1 base and J by 4 bases. CDR3 loop: CASSLGTSGYNEQFF. The CDR3 nucleotides are TGTGCCAGCAGCTTAGGTACTAGCGGGTACAATGAGCAGTTCTTC.

The genes are TRBV18 and TRBJ1-4; 7 positions agree with TRBD1. The CDR3 spans 15 residues. Germline V gene lookup returns CDR1 KGHSH and CDR2 LQKENI. V lost 0 bases and J lost 5; bases outside the gene matches: 3. The DNA of the CDR3 is TGTGCCAGCTCACCACCCGGGACAGTAAATGAAAAACTGTTTTTT. Translated, it gives CASSPPGTVNEKLFF. Drawing the rest from reference TRBV18 and TRBJ1-4, the complete variable domain is NAGVMQNPRHLVRRRGQEARLRCSPMKGHSHVYWYRQLPEEGLKFMVYLQKENIIDESGMPKERFSAEFPKEGPSILRIQQVVRGDSAAYFCASSPPGTVNEKLFFGSGTQLSVL.

This rearrangement joins TRBV12-5 to TRBJ2-1; 8 nucleotides match TRBD1. The ends lost 1 base at V and 4 bases at J; junction bases unmatched: 9. This CDR3 is 17 amino acids long. Germline CDR1 reads LGHNT; CDR2 reads FRNRAP. CDR3 sequence reads: CASGLETGTGDYNEQFF. CDR3 bases: TGTGCTAGTGGTTTGGAAACCGGGACAGGCGATTACAATGAGCAGTTCTTC.

J is TRBJ2-3 and V is TRBV7-9; tentative D call: TRBD2 (6 bases). V lost 2 bases to trimming and J lost 2 bases, with 11 bases between them. Germline V gene data show CDR1 as SEHNR and CDR2 as FQNEAQ (reference sequence). This CDR3 has 15 amino acids. The chain's CDR3 is CASSLNGRPTDTQYF. The CDR3 region has the DNA TGTGCCAGCAGCTTAAACGGGAGACCCACAGATACGCAGTATTTT. Using reference TRBV7-9 and TRBJ2-3 for the parts outside the CDR3, the full variable domain is DTGVSQNPRHKITKRGQNVTFRCDPISEHNRLYWYRQTLGQGPEFLTYFQNEAQLEKSRLLSDRFSAERPKGSFSTLEIQRTEQGDSAMYLCASSLNGRPTDTQYFGPGTRLTVL.

This clone was seen more than once but under ten times. The rearrangement joins TRBV5-1 to TRBJ1-1; the D gene is possibly TRBD1 (6 bases). Per germline, CDR1 SGHRS and CDR2 YFSETQ. The CDR3 runs to 15 residues. V gave up 4 bases and J gave up 4 bases, with 17 bases separating them. For the CDR3, the DNA is TGCGCCAGCAGCCCCTCCCCCCAGGGGAGCACTGAAGCTTTCTTT. Its protein is CASSPSPQGSTEAFF.

This clone appeared a single time. A much larger clone is a single base away; this may be a read error. Other DNA sequences in this sample translate to the same CDR3. The chain couples TRBV30 to TRBJ1-5, with D possibly TRBD1 on 5 matching bases. Per the germline V gene, CDR1 is GTSNPN and CDR2 is SVGIG (reference sequence). The CDR3 contains 15 residues. V lost 1 base, J lost 4 bases, and 14 bases lay in between. CDR3: CAWSAITGSNQPQHF. The CDR3 bases are TGTGCCTGGAGTGCCATCACAGGTAGTAATCAGCCCCAGCATTTT.

This rearrangement joins TRBV5-1 to TRBJ2-1, with TRBD2 matching over 8 bases. The CDR3 is made up of 13 amino acids. V lost 1 base to trimming and J lost 8 bases; unmatched junction nucleotides: 2. Germline assignment: CDR1 SGHRS and CDR2 YFSETQ. The CDR3 spells CASSLIGGDEQFF. The CDR3 DNA is TGCGCCAGCAGCTTGATCGGGGGGGATGAGCAGTTCTTC.

The rearrangement joins TRBV6-5 to TRBJ1-4; 8 bases are a match to TRBD1. Germline V gene data show CDR1 as MNHEY and CDR2 as SVGAGI. V gave up 5 bases and J gave up 8 bases; unmatched junction bases: 7. This CDR3 has 14 residues. The CDR3: CASSNDRGREKLFF. CDR3 DNA: TGTGCCAGCAGTAACGACAGGGGCCGGGAAAAACTGTTTTTT.

The rearrangement links TRBV6-5 to TRBJ2-7; perhaps TRBD2 as D (5 bases). The germline CDR1 and CDR2 sequences are MNHEY and SVGAGI. Trimming removed 7 bases from V and 2 bases from J, with 15 bases in between. This CDR3 is 14 amino acids long. The chain's CDR3 is CASISGYSPYEQYF. For the CDR3, the DNA is TGTGCCAGCATCTCGGGGTACAGTCCCTACGAGCAGTACTTC.

The J gene is TRBJ2-5, the V gene TRBV7-7; D remains unclear. Germline lookup yields CDR1 SSHAT and CDR2 FNYEAQ (reference sequence). V shed 5 bases and J shed 9 bases, with 19 bases lying between them. This CDR3 contains 14 residues. CDR3: CASSITEGQKPQYF. The CDR3 DNA reads TGTGCCAGCAGCATTACAGAAGGTCAGAAACCCCAGTACTTC.

The chain employs TRBV6-5 and TRBJ2-1; 11 bases map to TRBD1. The CDR3 runs 15 residues. CDR1 and CDR2 (germline): MNHEY, SVGAGI. Trimming removed 5 bases from V and 6 bases from J; junction bases left unmatched: 6. The CDR3 sequence is CASSKPGQGVNEQFF. CDR3 DNA sequence: TGTGCCAGCAGTAAACCGGGACAGGGGGTCAATGAGCAGTTCTTC.

The V call is TRBV6-5, the J call TRBJ1-6; 8 nucleotides match TRBD1. The germline V gene has CDR1 MNHEY and CDR2 SVGAGI. J lost 3 bases, V lost 7 bases, and 5 bases had no gene match. This CDR3 has 15 amino acids. CDR3 coding DNA: TGTGCCAGCATCCTAGGACAGGGCTATAATTCACCCCTCCACTTT. This codes for CASILGQGYNSPLHF.

V gene TRBV10-3 combines with J gene TRBJ2-5; D is ambiguous. This CDR3 contains 10 residues. V lost 7 bases and J lost 2, with 2 bases in between. Germline assignment: CDR1 ENHRY and CDR2 SYGVKD. The CDR3 here is CAITQETQYF. CDR3 nucleotides: TGTGCCATCACACAAGAGACCCAGTACTTC.

The V and J genes are TRBV3-1 (or the pseudogene TRBV3-2) and TRBJ2-1; 9 bases align to TRBD2. The CDR3 totals 18 residues. The V and J ends lost 3 bases and 1 base, in that order; junction bases with no gene match: 10. Germline CDR1 is LGHDT and CDR2 is YNNKEL (reference sequence). The CDR3 sequence: CASSHLFLSGSSYNEQFF. The CDR3 bases are TGTGCCAGCAGCCATCTATTCCTTAGCGGGAGTTCCTACAATGAGCAGTTCTTC.

This clone was seen just once. The chain couples TRBV5-4 to TRBJ2-2, with TRBD2 matching 15 bases. Per the germline V gene, CDR1 is SGHNT and CDR2 is YYREEE (reference sequence). The CDR3 sequence is 19 residues long. Unmatched junction bases numbered 9, after V lost 2 bases and J lost 4 bases. The CDR3, as DNA: TGTGCCAGCAGCTTTGGGGGACTAGCGGGAGGCTTGGGCACCGGGGAGCTGTTTTTT. As protein: CASSFGGLAGGLGTGELFF.

The chain couples TRBV9 to TRBJ2-1; 13 bases align to TRBD2. The length of the CDR3 is 17 residues. J lost 5 bases, V lost 4 bases, and 9 bases had no gene match. Germline lookup yields CDR1 SGDLS and CDR2 YYNGEE. DNA of the CDR3: TGTGCCAGCAGCTTGGGACTAGCGGGATCTCCTAACAATGAGCAGTTCTTC. This codes for CASSLGLAGSPNNEQFF.

This clone was seen more than once but under ten times. The chain combines TRBV6-5 with TRBJ1-3; D remains ambiguous. With 0 bases removed from V and 4 bases from J, the gap between germline ends came to 7 bases. This CDR3 is built from 14 residues. Germline V gene sequence: CDR1 MNHEY, CDR2 SVGAGI. CDR3: CASSYSPVGNTIYF. CDR3 in DNA: TGTGCCAGCAGTTACTCCCCGGTGGGAAACACCATATATTTT.

The CDR3 loop reads CASSIGTASSYEQYF. DNA of the CDR3: TGTGCCAGTAGTATAGGAACGGCTAGCTCCTACGAGCAGTACTTC. The rearrangement uses TRBV19 and TRBJ2-7; no clear D gene. Looked up from germline, CDR1 is LNHDA and CDR2 is SQIVND (reference sequence). The V gene lost 1 base and the J gene lost 0 bases, with 10 bases spanning the gap. This CDR3 comprises 15 residues.

The table lists this clone with a few counts. The chain is built from TRBV29-1 and TRBJ1-2; D is unresolved. The CDR3 extends over 11 amino acids. CDR1 is SQVTM and CDR2 is ANQGSEA in the germline V gene. The V and J ends lost 0 bases and 8 bases respectively, with 7 bases between them. The CDR3 is CSVEDTPGYTF. CDR3 bases: TGCAGCGTTGAAGATACTCCGGGCTACACCTTC. The complete variable domain, with remaining parts taken from reference TRBV29-1 and TRBJ1-2, reads SAVISQKPSRDICQRGTSLTIQCQVDSQVTMMFWYRQQPGQSLTLIATANQGSEATYESGFVIDKFPISRPNLTFSTLTVSNMSPEDSSIYLCSVEDTPGYTFGSGTRLTVV.

The chain combines TRBV4-1 with TRBJ2-7; 8 bases agree with TRBD2. The CDR3 contains 17 residues. The ends lost 4 bases at V and 3 bases at J; junction bases unmatched: 14. Germline-derived CDR1 and CDR2 are MGHRA and YSYEKL. The CDR3 loop is CASSPGGQQNIFYEQYF. CDR3 DNA: TGCGCCAGCAGCCCGGGGGGGCAACAGAACATTTTCTACGAGCAGTACTTC.

The rearrangement uses TRBV11-3 and TRBJ2-7, with D possibly TRBD2 on 8 matching bases. Between the trimmed V and J ends, which lost 5 bases and 2 bases, there was a span of 16 bases. Germline V CDR1 and CDR2: SGHNT, YENEEA. CDR3 length: 15 residues. The chain's CDR3 is CASSRGGQHAYEQYF. CDR3 nucleotides: TGTGCCAGCAGCCGGGGGGGACAGCACGCCTACGAGCAGTACTTC.